These 3 T cell receptor beta chains share one sample of origin, sequenced in a study of human T cells and chemical hapten exposure. Time point in this sample: pre-sensitization, week 0. The treatment was: therapeutic diphenylcyclopropenone sensitization with weekly scalp DPC. Each CDR3 protein is one row after TCRdb ran MiXCR on the RACE reads. Altogether nearly 110,000 distinct CDR3 sequences are present, roughly 12% being singletons, with the ten largest covering over 1.5%. Sequenced material: whole blood, taken in connection with sensitization to the hapten diphenylcyclopropenone (DPC). Receptor source: a woman in her forties or fifties with alopecia areata. Some clones in this sample may be carry-over from other donors' samples.

This clonotype was picked up many times. The J gene is TRBJ1-2, the V gene TRBV12-5, with 7 bases aligning to TRBD1. The germline V gene encodes CDR1 LGHNT and CDR2 FRNRAP. CDR3 length equals 12 residues. The V segment lost 6 bases and the J segment 4 bases; nucleotides outside the gene matches: 2. As DNA, the CDR3 is TGTGCTAGTGGCCGGGACAGCTATGGCTACACCTTC. Its translation: CASGRDSYGYTF.

This clonotype turned up a few times. The chain's CDR3 is CASSLQGSALRAFF. CDR3 nucleotides: TGTGCCAGCAGCTTGCAGGGATCGGCTCTTAGGGCTTTCTTT. The rearrangement joins TRBV5-4 to TRBJ1-1; D perhaps matches TRBD1 (5 bases). V was trimmed by 1 base and J by 11 bases, leaving 18 bases between them. The CDR3 sequence is 14 residues long. Per the germline V gene, CDR1 is SGHNT and CDR2 is YYREEE (reference sequence).

This sequence joins TRBV5-4 and TRBJ2-7, with 9 bases identical to TRBD2. Losses at the gene ends were 4 bases for V and 3 bases for J; bases not matched to a gene: 5. Germline loops: CDR1 SGHNT, CDR2 YYREEE (reference sequence). The CDR3 contains 14 residues. The CDR3 DNA follows: TGTGCCAGCAGCCTAGCGGGACGCCGCTACGAGCAGTACTTC. Protein: CASSLAGRRYEQYF.